This T cell receptor (beta chain) was documented in a study of shared clonotypes between healthy human individuals. The data were produced by immunoSEQ multiplex PCR, yet TCRdb's version contains in-frame clones alone and is incomplete. The sample includes approximately 2.4 million clones, approximately 95% of them seen just once. The donors were adults (healthy and HIV-negative) with no recent acute infections or vaccinations. Per germline, CDR1 SGHDN and CDR2 FVKESK. V lost 7 bases and J lost 13, with 14 bases in between. The CDR3 covers 12 residues. The chain couples TRBV14 to TRBJ1-6; D uncertain. This TCR was recovered from a man aged 18 to 29 in good health. The material sequenced was naive CD4+ T cells sorted from blood. Subset reported: CD45RA+ positively selected. This CDR3 is CASNINSGPLHF. In DNA form, the CDR3 reads TGTGCCAGCAACATAAATTCGGGGCCCCTCCACTTT.